The clone carrying this T cell receptor (beta chain) was observed a few times. The antigen remains unidentified. The data belong to a study of response to subunit inactivated influenza vaccine. Study-wide points: The authors offered the suggestion that each seasonal influenza vaccination recruits few new T cells.

In TCRdb, the RT-PCR reads were re-called with MiXCR into one record per CDR3 protein. The sample includes about 180,000 distinct CDR3 sequences, around 9% of them seen just once. The sequence was obtained from a man over 45 who received an inactivated influenza vaccine. Sequenced material: non-naive T cells sorted from PBMCs, taken on the day of vaccination.

CDR3 in DNA: TGTGCCAGCAGTTCCAACTACGAGCAGTACTTC. Translated, it gives CASSSNYEQYF. The chain joins TRBV6-6 to TRBJ2-7; D not certain. The CDR3 runs to 11 residues. Germline-derived CDR1 and CDR2 are MNHNY and SVGAGI (reference sequence). Trimming pared 4 bases from V and 3 bases from J, leaving 4 bases between.